Listed here are 24 T cell receptor beta chains from one sample, sequenced in a study of graft-versus-host responses after intestinal transplantation. Measured with immunoSEQ multiplex PCR; TCRdb has only the in-frame clones, and not every one. This sample has some 130,000 clones; approximately 95% occur once, and the top ten carry 3.3%. Their recognized antigens are unknown. Sample: unstimulated CD8+ T cells sorted from spleen or lymph node cells, taken before intestinal transplant. The receptors shown here come from a human donor who received an intestinal transplant.

With regard to this clone: The junction and the germline gene differ at one end; a read error may be behind it. Other DNA sequences in this specimen translate into the identical CDR3. The rearrangement uses TRBV4-1 and TRBJ2-7; possibly TRBD1 or TRBD2 for D (6 bases each). Germline lookup yields CDR1 MGHRA and CDR2 YSYEKL. The CDR3 covers 11 residues. CDR3 sequence (DNA): TGCACCAGCGGACTTGGGGGGCAACAGTACTTC. This encodes CTSGLGGQQYF.

V and J are TRBV6-1 and TRBJ2-2; D is unresolved. Trimming cost V 3 bases and J 4 bases, with 12 bases left between them. The V gene's germline CDR1 is MNHNS and CDR2 SASEGT. This CDR3 region has 15 residues. CDR3 DNA: TGTGCCAGCAGTGAGGAACCGGGTTTCACCGGGGAGCTGTTTTTT. Encoded protein: CASSEEPGFTGELFF.

This clone has only one observation. The chain combines TRBV5-5 with TRBJ1-1, with 11 nucleotides matching TRBD1. V gave up 3 bases and J gave up 12 bases; unmatched junction bases: 4. CDR3 length equals 12 residues. The V gene's germline CDR1 is SGHKS and CDR2 YYEKEE (reference sequence). CDR3 sequence reads: CASSSGQGGPFF. The CDR3 nucleotides are TGTGCCAGCAGCTCGGGACAGGGGGGGCCTTTCTTT.

The rearrangement joins TRBV15 to TRBJ2-7; D is unclear. In germline, CDR1 is LNHNV, CDR2 YYDKDF (reference sequence). The ends were cut back, 0 bases at V and 3 bases at J, with 15 bases in the middle. The CDR3 covers 16 residues. The CDR3 bases are TGTGCCACCAGCAGAGAAGGGAATTCTTTCAACTACGAGCAGTACTTC. Translated, it gives CATSREGNSFNYEQYF.

The V and J genes are TRBV9 and TRBJ2-7, with 13 bases lining up with TRBD2. Trimming cost V 0 bases and J 5 bases; bases outside gene matches: 2. This CDR3 comprises 15 residues. Germline values: CDR1 SGDLS, CDR2 YYNGEE. CDR3 amino acids: CASSVGTSGSDEQYF. The CDR3 DNA sequence: TGTGCCAGCAGCGTAGGGACTAGCGGGAGTGACGAGCAGTACTTC. The variable domain in full, completed from reference TRBV9 and TRBJ2-7, reads DSGVTQTPKHLITATGQRVTLRCSPRSGDLSVYWYQQSLDQGLQFLIQYYNGEERAKGNILERFSAQQFPDLHSELNLSSLELGDSALYFCASSVGTSGSDEQYFGPGTRLTVT.

Of note for this clone: One end of the junction is discordant with germline, which a read error may explain. This rearrangement joins TRBV4-3 to TRBJ2-7, with TRBD1 identical over 7 bases. This CDR3 contains 15 residues. CDR1 and CDR2 (germline): LGHNA, YSLEER. CDR3 DNA: TGCGCCAGCAGTCAAGACAGGGTTGGGCCCTACGAGCAGTACTTC. Translation gives CASSQDRVGPYEQYF.

The J gene is TRBJ2-5, the V gene TRBV6-1, with a weak D call TRBD1 (6 bases). Germline V gives CDR1 MNHNS, CDR2 SASEGT. This CDR3 spans 15 amino acids. The V end lost 3 bases, the J end lost 0 bases, and 11 bases lay between the germline ends. For the CDR3, the DNA is TGTGCCAGCAGTGAGTCGGGGACATACCAAGAGACCCAGTACTTC. This encodes CASSESGTYQETQYF.

The chain carries TRBV27 and TRBJ2-1; 11 bases agree with TRBD2. In germline, CDR1 is MNHEY, CDR2 SMNVEV (reference sequence). Trimming at V came to 1 base and at J to 1 base, leaving 3 bases not matched to a gene. The CDR3 has 17 residues. CDR3 residues: CASSLLGTSGSYNEQFF. In DNA form, the CDR3 reads TGTGCCAGCAGTTTATTGGGGACTAGCGGATCCTACAATGAGCAGTTCTTC.

This rearrangement joins TRBV30 to TRBJ1-6; 10 nucleotides match TRBD1. V lost 2 bases, J lost 9 bases, and 10 bases stayed unmatched. Germline V lookup: CDR1 GTSNPN, CDR2 SVGIG (reference sequence). The CDR3 loop spans 16 amino acids. CDR3 sequence reads: CAWSKPGTGEGSPLHF. CDR3 in DNA: TGTGCCTGGAGTAAACCCGGGACAGGGGAAGGTTCACCCCTCCACTTT.

This clone was recorded once. The chain has TRBV7-9 and TRBJ2-3; D is perhaps TRBD2 (7 bases). Trimming pared 8 bases from V and 8 bases from J, leaving 23 bases between. The germline CDR1 and CDR2 sequences are SEHNR and FQNEAQ (reference sequence). There are 15 residues in the CDR3. This CDR3 is CASEPQGGGPGTQYF. Here the CDR3 DNA reads TGTGCCAGCGAGCCCCAGGGAGGGGGTCCGGGTACGCAGTATTTT.

The gene calls are TRBV27 and TRBJ1-1; no reliable D call. Looked up from germline, CDR1 is MNHEY and CDR2 is SMNVEV (reference sequence). V was pared by 7 bases and J by 1 base, with 7 bases between. The CDR3 contains 12 residues. CDR3 bases: TGTGCCAGCACGTGGGGGAACACTGAAGCTTTCTTT. This codes for CASTWGNTEAFF.

This clone came up a few times. The chain carries TRBV25-1 and TRBJ2-5, with D possibly matching TRBD1 (5 bases). In germline, CDR1 is MGHDK, CDR2 SYGVNS. The CDR3 spans 16 residues. V was pared by 3 bases and J by 4 bases, with 18 bases between. CDR3 region: CASSEREAGKVETQYF. CDR3 nucleotide sequence: TGTGCCAGCAGTGAGAGAGAGGCAGGGAAAGTAGAGACCCAGTACTTC.

The chain employs TRBV10-3 and TRBJ2-3; either TRBD1 or TRBD2 may fit D (5 bases each). The germline V and J ends were trimmed by 0 bases and 3 bases, with 13 bases remaining between them. Germline-derived CDR1 and CDR2 are ENHRY and SYGVKD. CDR3 length: 16 amino acids. The CDR3 DNA is TGTGCCATCAGTGAGTCCTTGGGGGTCGAGACAGATACGCAGTATTTT. Its protein product is CAISESLGVETDTQYF.

The V and J genes are TRBV9 and TRBJ1-2; D gene ambiguous. V was cut by 3 bases and J by 2 bases, with 5 bases left in between. The germline V gene encodes CDR1 SGDLS and CDR2 YYNGEE. There are 12 residues in the CDR3. DNA of the CDR3: TGTGCCAGCAGCGGAAGAAACTATGGCTACACCTTC. It is translated as CASSGRNYGYTF.

V usage is TRBV5-6 and J usage is TRBJ2-7; D may correspond to TRBD1 or TRBD2 (5 bases each). Germline V gene data show CDR1 as SGHDT and CDR2 as YYEEEE. The CDR3 totals 15 residues. V lost 6 bases, J lost 6 bases, and 22 bases lay in between. The DNA for the CDR3 is TGTGCCAGCACCCCAGGGACGGGCCGGAGGAGCGAGCAGTACTTC. Residues: CASTPGTGRRSEQYF.

The chain combines TRBV6-5 with TRBJ2-1, with unresolved D. This CDR3 contains 13 residues. Germline V CDR1 and CDR2: MNHEY, SVGAGI. V was trimmed by 6 bases and J by 5 bases, leaving 11 bases between them. DNA for the CDR3: TGTGCCAGCAGAATCCAGGCTAACAATGAGCAGTTCTTC. Its protein product is CASRIQANNEQFF.

This rearrangement joins TRBV4-1 to TRBJ2-1; the D call may be TRBD1 or TRBD2 (5 bases each). The V end was cut by 1 base, the J end by 6 bases, with 10 bases between. Looked up from germline, CDR1 is MGHRA and CDR2 is YSYEKL. This CDR3 has 14 residues. The CDR3 nucleotides read TGCGCCAGCAGCCAAGCCCGAGGGACCAATGAGCAGTTCTTC. As protein: CASSQARGTNEQFF.

This clone was observed a single time. This chain links TRBV29-1 with TRBJ2-7; maybe TRBD1 (6 bases). This CDR3 contains 13 residues. Deletions cut 6 bases from V and 0 bases from J, with 12 bases between. The germline gives CDR1 SQVTM, CDR2 ANQGSEA. In DNA form, the CDR3 reads TGCAGCGTCCGGGACATAGGCTCCTACGAGCAGTACTTC. It codes for CSVRDIGSYEQYF.

The chain is built from TRBV5-1 and TRBJ2-1; no reliable D call. Trimming took off 0 bases at V and 3 bases at J, with 4 bases between the two ends. Germline loops: CDR1 SGHRS, CDR2 YFSETQ. There are 13 residues in the CDR3. CDR3 region: CASSLGLYNEQFF. The CDR3 DNA reads as TGCGCCAGCAGCTTGGGACTCTACAATGAGCAGTTCTTC.

Written as DNA, the CDR3 is TGTGCCAGCAGTGAAGCTGGCAGCGTATGGGGGTATGGCTACACCTTC. Its protein product is CASSEAGSVWGYGYTF. The chain links TRBV6-1 to TRBJ1-2; TRBD1 might be the D (5 bases). The CDR3 has 16 amino acids. V was trimmed by 0 bases and J by 5 bases, leaving 16 bases between them. The germline gives CDR1 MNHNS, CDR2 SASEGT.

The V and J genes are TRBV5-8 and TRBJ1-1, with a weak D call TRBD1 (5 bases). The CDR3 is made up of 13 amino acids. CDR1 is SGHTS, CDR2 YDEGEE, per germline. V was clipped by 3 bases and J by 7 bases, with 13 bases between them. CDR3 sequence reads: CASSWGPGDEAFF. The CDR3 DNA reads TGTGCCAGCAGCTGGGGCCCGGGGGATGAAGCTTTCTTT.

The chain combines TRBV10-3 with TRBJ1-2; TRBD1 matches 8 bases. The CDR3 runs to 13 residues. The germline CDR1 and CDR2 sequences are ENHRY and SYGVKD. J gave up 0 bases and V 7 bases, and 1 base lay outside the gene matches. In DNA form, the CDR3 reads TGTGCCATCACACAGGGGGCTAACTATGGCTACACCTTC. Protein product: CAITQGANYGYTF.

This clone was found once. The chain combines TRBV18 with TRBJ2-1; 8 nucleotides line up with TRBD2. Germline V gene sequence: CDR1 KGHSH, CDR2 LQKENI. The length of the CDR3 is 16 residues. V dropped 3 bases and J dropped 1; count of bases not matched to a gene: 5. CDR3 sequence reads: CASSPSGSGSYNEQFF. In DNA, the CDR3 is TGTGCCAGCTCACCCAGCGGGAGTGGGTCCTACAATGAGCAGTTCTTC.

In this sample, this clone turned up once. DNA of the CDR3: TGTGCCAGCAGTTACTACAACCCAAGAAAGCCCCAGCATTTT. Residues: CASSYYNPRKPQHF. The chain links TRBV27 to TRBJ1-5; the D is unclear. This CDR3 contains 14 residues. In germline, CDR1 is MNHEY, CDR2 SMNVEV (reference sequence). V was clipped by 4 bases and J by 8 bases, with 15 bases between them.